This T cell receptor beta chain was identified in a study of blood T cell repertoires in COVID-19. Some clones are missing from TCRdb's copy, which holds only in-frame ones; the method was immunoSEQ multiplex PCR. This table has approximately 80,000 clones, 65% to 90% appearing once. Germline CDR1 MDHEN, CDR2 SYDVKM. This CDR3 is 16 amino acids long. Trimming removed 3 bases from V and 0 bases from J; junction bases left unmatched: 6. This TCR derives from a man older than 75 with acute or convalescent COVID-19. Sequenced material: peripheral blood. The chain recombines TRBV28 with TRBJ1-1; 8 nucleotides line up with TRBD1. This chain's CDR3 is CASSLNPGQVNTEAFF. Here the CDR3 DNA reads TGTGCCAGCAGTTTGAATCCGGGACAGGTGAACACTGAAGCTTTCTTT.